Below, one T cell receptor beta chain is given with its context. One end of the junction does not line up with germline, which may come from a read error. Authors' processing steps: By means of reference gene primer amplification, nucleated cell counts were estimated. Measured with immunoSEQ multiplex PCR; TCRdb has only the in-frame clones, and not every one. D and trimming were read from the DNA, whereas the V and J calls and clone size are those reported in that table. The sample shows 150,000 to 200,000 clones, over 75% of them seen only once. The CDR3 length is 16 residues. Germline CDR1 SSHAT, CDR2 FNYEAQ (reference sequence). The data were taken from a study of blood T cell repertoires in COVID-19. Study in general: Samples of COVID-19 (acute and convalescent) were obtained from the United States, Italy and Spain. PBMCs, B-cell-depleted T cells, or T cells provided the cDNA or gDNA that made up the material.

The chain links TRBV7-7 to TRBJ2-6; D possibly corresponds to TRBD1 (6 bases). The sequenced material came from peripheral blood. The receptor was derived from a human donor in a cohort sampled during active COVID-19. CDR3 protein: CASSLQGFSGANVLTF. The CDR3 bases are TGTGCTAGCAGCTTACAGGGATTCTCTGGGGCCAACGTCCTGACTTTC.